This T cell receptor beta chain was retrieved from a study of T-cell memory formation after mild COVID-19. This clonotype was counted between two and nine times. The CDR3 spans 14 residues. From germline, CDR1 is SGHDT and CDR2 YYEEEE. V lost 0 bases and J lost 1, with 8 bases in between. TCRdb passed the 5' RACE reads through MiXCR, listing each CDR3 protein once. Seen here are 200,000 to 300,000 distinct CDR3 sequences, approximately 15% observed once, and the top ten hold more than 2%. The TCR was taken from an adult woman who had mild COVID-19 (a few samples of this study predate the infection). Cell type and time point are not known. The specimen was PBMCs or a T cell subset sorted from them (not recorded which). The chain is built from TRBV5-6 and TRBJ2-7; D gene unclear. The CDR3 coding sequence is TGTGCCAGCAGCTTGGTCGTCGGGTCCTACGAGCAGTACTTC. Protein sequence: CASSLVVGSYEQYF.